This TCR beta chain was captured in a study of chemoradiotherapy in HPV16-positive cancers. Findings of the study overall: Candidate HPV-specific clones and E7-related TCR motifs grew in tumor during treatment.

Trimming removed 6 bases from V and 2 bases from J; junction bases left unmatched: 7. The CDR3 spans 15 residues. Germline assignment: CDR1 LGHNT and CDR2 FRNRAP. Generated by immunoSEQ multiplex PCR, the TCRdb table keeps only in-frame clones and is missing some. Here the sample spans 1,500 to 2,000 clones, 73% being singletons. In the case of this clone: What it recognizes is unknown.

The clonotype comes from a human donor with HPV-associated anogenital cancer. The rearrangement uses TRBV12-5 and TRBJ2-7; 10 nucleotides agree with TRBD1. The starting material was tumor tissue, obtained from a patient who underwent chemoradiotherapy. CDR3 in DNA: TGTGCTAGTGGACCCGGGACAGGGGATCCCTACGAGCAGTACTTC. This encodes CASGPGTGDPYEQYF.